What follows describes a single TCR beta chain. Its antigen is not known. The entry originates in a study of T-cell reconstitution after alpha-beta-depleted transplantation in children. Findings and caveats of the study: From newly produced T cells came most of the T-cell counts and diversity one year after transplant. Several hundred graft clones that had expanded were reportedly the source of alpha-beta T cells about two months after transplant. Some patients owed their high day-60 TCRbeta diversity to surviving recipient T cells and thymic progenitors.

During its preparation, the TCRbeta library received unique molecular identifiers. TCRdb fed the PCR reads into MiXCR, producing one record per CDR3 protein. Seen here are 300,000 or so distinct CDR3 sequences, roughly 21% observed once, and the top ten hold around 9.9%. The clonotype was recovered from a male patient aged 10 to 17 who had a stem cell transplant for acute lymphoblastic leukemia, so the T cells may come from the graft donor. Source: PBMCs, mostly from graft donor cells, taken 180 days after TCRalphabeta/CD19-depleted stem cell transplant.

The CDR3 protein is CASTRGLAGEPDTQYF. Here the CDR3 DNA reads TGTGCCAGCACCAGAGGACTAGCGGGAGAACCAGATACGCAGTATTTT. This chain links TRBV27 with TRBJ2-3; TRBD2 matches at 13 bases. CDR1 MNHEY and CDR2 SMNVEV come from the germline V gene (reference sequence). Trimming removed 7 bases from V and 4 bases from J; junction bases left unmatched: 8. This CDR3 region has 16 residues.